This T cell receptor beta chain comes out of a study of T-cell reconstitution after alpha-beta-depleted transplantation in children. With V trimmed by 4 bases and J by 2 bases, 4 bases remained unmatched. Looked up from germline, CDR1 is SEHNR and CDR2 is FQNEAQ (reference sequence). The CDR3 sequence is 15 residues long. As it was prepared, the TCRbeta library received unique molecular identifiers. TCRdb fed the PCR reads into MiXCR, producing one record per CDR3 protein. The top ten clones hold under 30% of a sample with some 450,000 distinct CDR3 sequences, approximately 42% of them seen once. Worth noting for this clonotype: Its antigen is currently unknown.

Study conclusions and caveats: By one year post-transplant, T-cell counts and diversity largely arose from T cells that were newly produced.

The receptor was derived from a girl aged 2 to 10 with aplastic anemia, due to receive a stem cell transplant. The starting material was PBMCs, obtained before TCRalphabeta/CD19-depleted stem cell transplant. J is TRBJ2-7 and V is TRBV7-9; TRBD1 aligns across 11 bases. The DNA for the CDR3 is TGTGCCAGCAGCTCCCGGGACAGGGGGGCCTACGAGCAGTACTTC. It specifies CASSSRDRGAYEQYF.